Each of the 29 T cell receptor beta chains below was sequenced from the same sample in a study of T-cell memory formation after mild COVID-19. TCRdb called the 5' RACE reads again in MiXCR, with one record for every CDR3 protein. The data show 530,000 or so distinct CDR3 sequences, 15% to 20% seen once. Source material: PBMCs or a T cell subset sorted from them (not recorded which). These receptors originate from an adult woman who had mild COVID-19 (a few samples of this study predate the infection). Cell type and time point are not known.

V and J are TRBV19 and TRBJ1-1, with 8 positions matching TRBD1. Germline CDR1 LNHDA, CDR2 SQIVND (reference sequence). V was pared by 8 bases and J by 7 bases, with 9 bases of the junction left unmatched. CDR3 size: 13 residues. For the CDR3, the DNA is TGTGCCAGTGACGTCGGGACAGGACTTGAAGCTTTCTTT. As protein: CASDVGTGLEAFF.

This clonotype was detected only a few times. V usage is TRBV6-5 and J usage is TRBJ2-6; D is ambiguous. Germline CDR1 reads MNHEY; CDR2 reads SVGAGI. The V and J ends lost 7 bases and 4 bases respectively, with 11 bases between them. The CDR3 consists of 14 residues. This CDR3 reads CASKTERGANVLTF. CDR3 nucleotide sequence: TGTGCCAGCAAAACGGAACGAGGGGCCAACGTCCTGACTTTC.

The chain couples TRBV12-5 to TRBJ2-1; D ambiguous. V was trimmed by 6 bases and J by 0 bases, leaving 12 bases between them. The germline gives CDR1 LGHNT, CDR2 FRNRAP. The CDR3 extends over 15 amino acids. The CDR3 region has the DNA TGTGCTAGTGGCTCATCCCCCCCCTCCTACAATGAGCAGTTCTTC. It codes for CASGSSPPSYNEQFF. The full variable domain, its missing parts supplied by reference TRBV12-5 and TRBJ2-1, is DARVTQTPRHKVTEMGQEVTMRCQPILGHNTVFWYRQTMMQGLELLAYFRNRAPLDDSGMPKDRFSAEMPDATLATLKIQPSEPRDSAVYFCASGSSPPSYNEQFFGPGTRLTVL.

This clonotype has more than one count but fewer than ten. The V gene is TRBV6-5, the J gene TRBJ2-1; TRBD1 might be the D (6 bases). The CDR3 is 13 amino acids. From germline, CDR1 is MNHEY and CDR2 SVGAGI. V shed 5 bases and J shed 8 bases, with 13 bases lying between them. CDR3 region: CASSLTGLDEQFF. The CDR3 nucleotides are TGTGCCAGCAGTCTAACAGGGTTGGATGAGCAGTTCTTC.

The genes are TRBV27 and TRBJ1-1; D perhaps matches TRBD1 (5 bases). CDR3 size: 13 residues. The germline V gene has CDR1 MNHEY and CDR2 SMNVEV (reference sequence). V was clipped by 5 bases and J by 4 bases, with 11 bases between them. CDR3 residues: CASSPRVATEAFF. In nucleotides, the CDR3 is TGTGCCAGCAGTCCCAGGGTGGCCACTGAAGCTTTCTTT.

This chain connects TRBV9 to TRBJ2-1; D call uncertain. The CDR3 is made up of 14 amino acids. Germline loops: CDR1 SGDLS, CDR2 YYNGEE. Trimming cost V 0 bases and J 6 bases, with 10 bases left between them. CDR3 bases: TGTGCCAGCAGCGTAGGATGGGTAGGCAATGAGCAGTTCTTC. Protein: CASSVGWVGNEQFF.

This clonotype was counted only a few times. The chain joins TRBV25-1 to TRBJ2-7; TRBD2 matches 7 bases. This CDR3 contains 15 residues. The V gene end was trimmed by 4 bases and the J gene end by 2 bases; junction bases not matched to a gene: 8. Germline V gene sequence: CDR1 MGHDK, CDR2 SYGVNS. The CDR3 loop is CASSVPSGETYEQYF. The CDR3 DNA follows: TGTGCCAGCAGTGTCCCCAGCGGGGAGACCTACGAGCAGTACTTC.

This sequence joins TRBV9 and TRBJ2-7; D gene uncertain. Germline V gene data show CDR1 as SGDLS and CDR2 as YYNGEE. Trimming cost V 4 bases and J 0 bases, with 11 bases left between them. CDR3 length: 14 amino acids. CDR3 in amino acids: CASSLSSSSYEQYF. DNA for the CDR3: TGTGCCAGCAGCCTCTCATCAAGCTCCTACGAGCAGTACTTC. Full variable domain (outside the CDR3, taken from reference TRBV9 and TRBJ2-7): DSGVTQTPKHLITATGQRVTLRCSPRSGDLSVYWYQQSLDQGLQFLIQYYNGEERAKGNILERFSAQQFPDLHSELNLSSLELGDSALYFCASSLSSSSYEQYFGPGTRLTVT.

The DNA for the CDR3 is TGTGCCAGCAGCTTTCTCGGCGGGAACGGGAACGGGGAGCAGTTCTTC. It encodes CASSFLGGNGNGEQFF. The chain is built from TRBV7-2 and TRBJ2-1, with D perhaps TRBD2 (6 bases). Between the trimmed V and J ends, which lost 3 bases and 10 bases, there was a span of 22 bases. In germline, CDR1 is SGHTA, CDR2 FQGNSA. The CDR3 length is 16 residues.

V usage is TRBV20-1 and J usage is TRBJ2-2; possibly TRBD1 or TRBD2 for D (7 bases each). The CDR3 totals 14 residues. Between the trimmed V and J ends, which lost 6 bases and 1 base, there was a span of 12 bases. Germline CDR1 and CDR2: DFQATT and SNEGSKA (reference sequence). The CDR3 loop reads CSAGGGRNTGELFF. DNA of the CDR3: TGCAGTGCGGGAGGGGGCAGGAACACCGGGGAGCTGTTTTTT.

This clonotype was counted between two and nine times. CDR3 residues: CACKGTLMNTEAFF. For the CDR3, the DNA is TGTGCCTGCAAAGGGACGCTAATGAACACTGAAGCTTTCTTT. This chain uses TRBV6-2 or TRBV6-3 with TRBJ1-1; the D gene is possibly TRBD1 (5 bases). V was clipped by 11 bases and J by 0 bases, with 16 bases between them. The CDR3 sequence is 14 residues long. Germline-derived CDR1 and CDR2 are MNHEY and SVGEGT.

The chain employs TRBV29-1 and TRBJ1-2; tentative D call: TRBD1 (5 bases). Per the germline V gene, CDR1 is SQVTM and CDR2 is ANQGSEA. The V end lost 4 bases, the J end lost 3 bases, and 6 bases lay between the germline ends. This CDR3 region has 11 residues. As DNA, the CDR3 is TGCAGCGTTGGGGGGGACTATGGCTACACCTTC. Translating it yields CSVGGDYGYTF.

About this clonotype itself: The germline gene is not matched at one end of the junction; a read error may be the cause. The genes are TRBV7-7 and TRBJ2-1; D is undetermined. The germline V gene has CDR1 SSHAT and CDR2 FNYEAQ (reference sequence). This CDR3 spans 13 amino acids. The CDR3 DNA reads as TGTGCTAGCAGCCCAAACAACGGGAATGAGCAGTTCTTC. Its translation is CASSPNNGNEQFF.

This clonotype was observed at least ten times. J is TRBJ2-3 and V is TRBV7-9, with 10 bases identical to TRBD2. Losses at the gene ends were 5 bases for V and 6 bases for J; bases not matched to a gene: 11. The CDR3 contains 16 residues. Germline-derived CDR1 and CDR2 are SEHNR and FQNEAQ (reference sequence). CDR3 protein: CASSTHSSGGRDTQYF. The CDR3 nucleotides read TGTGCCAGCAGCACACATTCTAGCGGGGGAAGGGATACGCAGTATTTT.

This clonotype appeared a few times. This chain connects TRBV3-1 to TRBJ1-5; D gene unclear. V dropped 0 bases and J dropped 9 bases, with 9 bases sitting between them. CDR1 and CDR2 from the germline V gene are LGHDT and YNNKEL (reference sequence). This CDR3 is 13 amino acids long. CDR3 nucleotides: TGTGCCAGCAGCCAAGATCCCCCGCGGCCCCAGCATTTT. Translating gives CASSQDPPRPQHF.

The V and J genes are TRBV2 and TRBJ2-2; 7 bases fit TRBD2. The J segment lost 5 bases and the V segment lost 8 bases, leaving 5 bases of the junction unmatched. Per the germline V gene, CDR1 is SNHLY and CDR2 is FYNNEI. The CDR3 is made up of 13 amino acids. CDR3 in amino acids: CASGLVETGELFF. The CDR3, as DNA: TGTGCCAGCGGACTAGTCGAAACCGGGGAGCTGTTTTTT.

This clonotype was counted between two and nine times. CDR3 nucleotides: TGTGCCATCAGTGACGGGGGGGAGGCCACGCAGTATTTT. Translating gives CAISDGGEATQYF. This chain connects TRBV10-3 to TRBJ2-3, with 8 bases lining up with TRBD2. The V segment lost 3 bases and the J segment 9 bases; nucleotides outside the gene matches: 5. The CDR3 has 13 residues. The germline V gene encodes CDR1 ENHRY and CDR2 SYGVKD.

A word on this clonotype: This sequence may be a read error, since a much larger clone differs from it by one base. V and J are TRBV27 and TRBJ1-5, with D tentatively TRBD1 (5 bases). This CDR3 region has 14 residues. Germline V gene data show CDR1 as MNHEY and CDR2 as SMNVEV (reference sequence). V was clipped by 0 bases and J by 5 bases, with 8 bases between them. The CDR3 sequence: CASSLSGPDQPQHF. In DNA form, the CDR3 reads TGTGCCAGCAGTTTATCGGGGCCAGATCAGCCCCAGCATTTT.

The chain couples TRBV6-1 to TRBJ1-5; D is unresolved. V was cut by 7 bases and J by 2 bases, with 9 bases left in between. Germline CDR1 reads MNHNS; CDR2 reads SASEGT. This CDR3 is 13 amino acids long. Written as DNA, the CDR3 is TGTGCCAGCAAACAGACGGGCAATCAGCCCCAGCATTTT. Its protein is CASKQTGNQPQHF.

This clonotype came up many times. J is TRBJ1-2 and V is TRBV29-1; D might be TRBD1 (5 bases). Trimming pared 6 bases from V and 7 bases from J, leaving 15 bases between. The germline V gene has CDR1 SQVTM and CDR2 ANQGSEA. The CDR3 runs to 12 residues. The DNA for the CDR3 is TGCAGCGTCTTTCGGCAGGGTGGTGGCTACACCTTC. Translating it yields CSVFRQGGGYTF.

This clonotype turned up a few times. J is TRBJ2-3 and V is TRBV20-1; possibly TRBD2 for D (5 bases). Trimming removed 3 bases at V and 8 bases at J, with 18 bases between. Germline CDR1 and CDR2: DFQATT and SNEGSKA (reference sequence). The CDR3 spans 14 residues. DNA for the CDR3: TGCAGTGCTAGTCCCCAAGAGGGCGGCTTTACGCAGTATTTT. Amino acids: CSASPQEGGFTQYF.

This chain uses TRBV6-6 with TRBJ2-1, with unresolved D. V gave up 6 bases and J gave up 9 bases, with 6 bases separating them. Germline V gene data show CDR1 as MNHNY and CDR2 as SVGAGI (reference sequence). This CDR3 is built from 10 residues. This chain's CDR3 is CASRLVEQFF. CDR3 bases: TGTGCCAGCAGGCTAGTTGAGCAGTTCTTC.

In this sample, this clonotype turned up a few times. CDR3 nucleotides: TGTGCCAGTAGTATAGAGCCAACAGTCTGGTCCTACGAGCAGTACTTC. Translated: CASSIEPTVWSYEQYF. The chain is built from TRBV19 and TRBJ2-7; D unclear. The CDR3 runs 16 residues. V lost 0 bases, J lost 1 base, and 13 bases lay in between. Germline V gene lookup returns CDR1 LNHDA and CDR2 SQIVND (reference sequence).

The chain recombines TRBV11-2 with TRBJ2-4; D is unclear. Germline V gives CDR1 SGHAT, CDR2 FQNNGV. The CDR3 has 11 residues. Deletions cut 5 bases from V and 9 bases from J, with 8 bases between. As DNA, the CDR3 is TGTGCCAGCAGCGGGCATTTCATTCAGTACTTC. Translating gives CASSGHFIQYF.

This clonotype has a handful of counts. The V and J genes are TRBV19 and TRBJ2-7; TRBD2 matches 11 bases. This CDR3 is built from 15 residues. J was trimmed by 3 bases and V by 6 bases; bases with no gene match: 7. Germline V CDR1 and CDR2: LNHDA, SQIVND (reference sequence). CDR3 protein: CASRLTSGNIYEQYF. For the CDR3, the DNA is TGTGCCAGTAGGTTGACTAGCGGGAATATCTACGAGCAGTACTTC. The variable domain in full, with the rest retrieved from reference TRBV19 and TRBJ2-7, is DGGITQSPKYLFRKEGQNVTLSCEQNLNHDAMYWYRQDPGQGLRLIYYSQIVNDFQKGDIAEGYSVSREKKESFPLTVTSAQKNPTAFYLCASRLTSGNIYEQYFGPGTRLTVT.

The chain has TRBV18 and TRBJ1-1; D is possibly TRBD1 (5 bases). The CDR3 has 15 residues. The V and J ends lost 0 bases and 5 bases respectively, with 13 bases between them. Per the germline V gene, CDR1 is KGHSH and CDR2 is LQKENI. CDR3 protein: CASSPPSGSRTEAFF. CDR3 DNA: TGTGCCAGCTCACCACCATCAGGGTCTCGGACTGAAGCTTTCTTT.

The chain uses TRBV4-1 and TRBJ1-1; 10 bases are a match to TRBD1. The CDR3 consists of 17 residues. The germline gives CDR1 MGHRA, CDR2 YSYEKL. V gave up 3 bases and J gave up 0 bases; unmatched junction bases: 7. The CDR3 here is CASSQVDRGPLNTEAFF. DNA of the CDR3: TGCGCCAGCAGCCAGGTTGACAGGGGGCCTTTGAACACTGAAGCTTTCTTT.

The V call is TRBV4-3, the J call TRBJ2-7; 8 positions agree with TRBD2. The CDR3 totals 15 residues. CDR1 is LGHNA and CDR2 is YSLEER in the germline V gene. The J segment lost 2 bases and the V segment lost 3 bases, leaving 6 bases of the junction unmatched. Here the CDR3 reads CASSQGTSGTYEQYF. DNA for the CDR3: TGCGCCAGCAGCCAGGGTACTAGCGGTACCTACGAGCAGTACTTC.

This clonotype showed up many times. The rearrangement uses TRBV5-1 and TRBJ1-1; no clear D gene. The CDR3 is 13 residues long. Germline CDR1 SGHRS, CDR2 YFSETQ. Trimming shortened V by 4 bases and J by 3 bases, and 10 bases separated the two germline ends. The CDR3 sequence is CASSAMTDTEAFF. CDR3 in DNA: TGCGCCAGCAGCGCTATGACGGACACTGAAGCTTTCTTT.